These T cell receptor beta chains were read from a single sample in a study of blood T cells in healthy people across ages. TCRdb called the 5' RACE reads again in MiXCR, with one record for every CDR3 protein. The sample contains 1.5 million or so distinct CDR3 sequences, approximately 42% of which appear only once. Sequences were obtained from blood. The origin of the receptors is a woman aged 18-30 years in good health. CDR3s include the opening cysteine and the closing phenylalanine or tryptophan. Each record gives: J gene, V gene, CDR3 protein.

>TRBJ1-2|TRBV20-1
CSANYGYTF
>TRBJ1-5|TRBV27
CAGSRGNGNQPQHF
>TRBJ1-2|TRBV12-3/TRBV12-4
CASSLGLHWGYTF
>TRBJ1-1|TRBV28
CASSFRPVNTEAFF
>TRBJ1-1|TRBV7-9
CASSLRSSDTEAFF
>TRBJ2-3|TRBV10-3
CAISVERLAGDRTDTQYF
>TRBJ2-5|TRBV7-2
CASSYGGPSTHEQYF
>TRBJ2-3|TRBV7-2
CASSMRDKQYF
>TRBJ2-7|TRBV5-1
CASSLEMTGSYEQYF
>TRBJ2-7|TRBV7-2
CASSLVPGTYEQYF
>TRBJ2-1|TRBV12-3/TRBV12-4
CASILSSGSLYNEQFF
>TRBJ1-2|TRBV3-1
CASSQPGVGYTF
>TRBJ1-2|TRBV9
CASSVGSGQGSYGYTF
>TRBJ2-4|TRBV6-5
CASSYQLRLAKNIQYF
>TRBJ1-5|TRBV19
CASSIAGTLNQPQHF
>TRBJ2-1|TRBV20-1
CSARDDRGNEQFF
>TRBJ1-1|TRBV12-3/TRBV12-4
CASSARRAFF
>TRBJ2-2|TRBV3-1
CASSRTSGSNTGELFF
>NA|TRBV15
CATSRVRDETQYF
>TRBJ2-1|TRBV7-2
CASSLGSRDQFF
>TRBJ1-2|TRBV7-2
CASSLERGWDGYTF
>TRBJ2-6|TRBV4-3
CASSLTSGGPKFSGANVLTF
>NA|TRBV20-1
CSASQYNEQYF
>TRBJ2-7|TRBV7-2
CASSLASGSLLEQYF
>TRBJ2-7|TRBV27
CASSRPMIGEQYF
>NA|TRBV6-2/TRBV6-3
CASSRQTSGNYNEQYF
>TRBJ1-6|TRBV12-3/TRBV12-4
CASTGGVQSSYNSPLHF
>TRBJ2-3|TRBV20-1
CSARVMQVRTDTQYF
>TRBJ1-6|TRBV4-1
CASSLHYPGINSPLHF
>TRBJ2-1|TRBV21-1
CASSSLYGQFF
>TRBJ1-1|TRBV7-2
CASSLGGTGSSEAFF
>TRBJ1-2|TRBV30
CAWSRGLDYGYTF
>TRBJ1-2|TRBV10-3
CAISRDRIYGYTF
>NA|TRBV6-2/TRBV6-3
CASSYREIYDEQYF
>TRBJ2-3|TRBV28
CASTRVASGTDTQYF
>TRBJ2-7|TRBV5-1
CASTSPGLASEQYF
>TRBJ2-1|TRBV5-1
CASSSLRPSSYNEQFF
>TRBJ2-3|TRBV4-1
CASSQDYGGSSTDTQYF
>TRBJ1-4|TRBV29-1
CSVESQSEEKLFF
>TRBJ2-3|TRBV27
CASSLRAATQYF
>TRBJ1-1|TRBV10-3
CAISESTGPKAFF
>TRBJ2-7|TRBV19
CASSVEIGMVYEQYF
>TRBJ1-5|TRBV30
CAWSVDGNQPQHF
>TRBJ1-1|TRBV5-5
CASRAFSNTEAFF
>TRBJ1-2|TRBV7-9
CASSLGGGRGNYGYTF
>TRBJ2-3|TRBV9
CACSVRDRMISSTDTQYF
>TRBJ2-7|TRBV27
CASSLSQGRVYEQYF
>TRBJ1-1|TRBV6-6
CASSTYSPRMNTEAFF
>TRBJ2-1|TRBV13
CASSPIGEVGSNEQFF
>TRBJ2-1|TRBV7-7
CASSFFLGEQFF
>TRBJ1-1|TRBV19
CASSNEGNTEAFF
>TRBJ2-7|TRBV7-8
CASSLPGLAGAREQYF
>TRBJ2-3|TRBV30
CAWSVGEGGRADTQYF
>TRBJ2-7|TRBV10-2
CASSEVRYYEQYF
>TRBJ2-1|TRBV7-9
CASSLDGGARDEQFF
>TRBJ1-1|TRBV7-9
CASSANRGLNTEAFF
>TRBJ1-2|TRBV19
CATKDFGGDSYGYTF
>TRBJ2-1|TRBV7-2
CASSSDGTTSSYNEQFF
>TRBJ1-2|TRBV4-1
CASGQDRLNAWGGYTF
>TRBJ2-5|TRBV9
CASSFLPGLQETQYF